The T cell receptor (beta chain) under discussion was sequenced for a study of blood T cell repertoires in COVID-19. Study at large: From the United States, Italy and Spain came samples of acute and convalescent COVID-19. Sources were T cells, B-cell-depleted T cells, or PBMCs; the material itself was cDNA or gDNA.

CDR1 is SGHAT, CDR2 FQNNGV, per germline. The ends were cut back, 5 bases at V and 6 bases at J, with 13 bases in the middle. The CDR3 runs to 13 residues. This table comes from immunoSEQ multiplex PCR, and its TCRdb copy is limited to in-frame clones, with some not included. The table shows 95,000 to 130,000 clones, with approximately 82% occurring only once. The sequence was collected from a man aged 25-40 years with acute or convalescent COVID-19. V usage is TRBV11-2 and J usage is TRBJ1-1; D unresolved. Specimen: peripheral blood. Here the CDR3 DNA reads TGTGCCAGCAGCCCAGTTGGCCCGTCTGAAGCTTTCTTT. This sequence encodes CASSPVGPSEAFF.